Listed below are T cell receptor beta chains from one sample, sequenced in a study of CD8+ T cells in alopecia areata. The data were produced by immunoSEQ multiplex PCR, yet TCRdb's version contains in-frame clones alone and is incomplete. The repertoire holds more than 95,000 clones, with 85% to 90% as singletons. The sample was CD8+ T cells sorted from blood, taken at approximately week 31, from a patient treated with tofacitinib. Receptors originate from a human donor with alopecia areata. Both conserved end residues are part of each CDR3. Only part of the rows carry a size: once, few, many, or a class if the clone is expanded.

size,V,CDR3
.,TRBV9,CASSVLGGADEQYF
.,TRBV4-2,CASSPENTEAFF
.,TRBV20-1,CSASDHYEQYF
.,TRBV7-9,CASSLDYEQYF
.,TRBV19,CASSQGINEQFF
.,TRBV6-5,CASISVAKAFF
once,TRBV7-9,CASSFRETPTDTQYF
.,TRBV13,CASYNSRRTDTQYF
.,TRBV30,CAWSVRWRTFVTTGELFF
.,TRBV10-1,CASSDRTSGNYEQYF
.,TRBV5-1,CASSLVQGWEQYF
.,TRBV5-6,CASSLGVTGELFF
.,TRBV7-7,CASSLEPGQTGELFF
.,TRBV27,CASSLGSPYEQYF
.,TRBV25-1,CASSSGLAGATYYNEQFF
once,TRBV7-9,CASTPIGEPTGELFF
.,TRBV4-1,CASSQERHEQFF
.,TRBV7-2,CASSSFRGMDNEQFF
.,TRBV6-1,CASSEAGQHYEQYF
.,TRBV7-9,CASSTVGGGTDTQYF
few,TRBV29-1,CSVLSANEQFF
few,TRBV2,CASSVSGVFMDEQYF
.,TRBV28,CASSFTGSGELFF
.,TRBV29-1,CSVETANYGYTF
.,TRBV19,CASSAGGGYEQYF
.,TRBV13,CASSLEAGSSYEQYF
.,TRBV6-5,CASSYAWGNQPQHF
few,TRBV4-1,CASSQPSQGYTGELFF
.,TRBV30,CAWSWGDSSYEQYF
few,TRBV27,CASSPHGQGDLSGEVFF
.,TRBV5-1,CASSLGEASYEQYF
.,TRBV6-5,CASSYGTGWEKLFF
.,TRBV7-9,CASSLAREGTEAFF
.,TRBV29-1,CSVEKGNRAGFFGKNIQYF
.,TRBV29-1,CSVAKTGEAYEQYF
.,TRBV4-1,CASSPLAGDGELFF
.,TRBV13,CASSRTSSPGNEQFF
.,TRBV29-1,CSVEVSGGAYNEQFF
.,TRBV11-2,CASNGAATYEQYF
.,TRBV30,CAWSVSWAYEQYF
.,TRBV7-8,CASSTLSGSSYNEQFF
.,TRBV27,CASSLSTSGQGDTQYF
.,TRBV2,CASRVLRSYEQYF
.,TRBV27,CASSLFGGRGEKLFF
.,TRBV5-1,CASSLTGSMTMNNEQFF
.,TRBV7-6,CASSSTRVQETQYF
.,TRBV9,CASSVAEGHEQYF
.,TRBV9,CASSVGGQGGTYEQYF